Listed below are T cell receptor beta chains from one sample, sequenced in a study of blood T cell repertoires in COVID-19. This table comes from immunoSEQ multiplex PCR, and its TCRdb copy is limited to in-frame clones, with some not included. The top ten hold less than 20% of the sample, which has some 330,000 clones, roughly 90% seen once. Sequenced input: PBMCs or T cells enriched from blood (not recorded which). The receptors derive from a woman aged 25 to 39 who had recovered from COVID-19. Both conserved end residues are part of each CDR3. Fields, in order: CDR3 DNA, CDR3 protein, V gene, J gene, CDR3 length, clone size, D gene. The D gene is left open where the match is weak. Size is stated for part of the rows, as once, few or many counts, or as a class when the clone is expanded.

cdr3_nt: TGTGCCAGCAGTTCGGACAGTGCGGAGCAGTACTTC
cdr3_aa: CASSSDSAEQYF
v_call: TRBV7-2
j_call: TRBJ2-7
cdr3_length: 12
clone_size: -
d_call: -

cdr3_nt: TGCGCCAGCAAACTAGGGTGGAGGGCCTATAATTCACCCCTCCACTTT
cdr3_aa: CASKLGWRAYNSPLHF
v_call: TRBV23-1
j_call: TRBJ1-6
cdr3_length: 16
clone_size: -
d_call: -

cdr3_nt: TGTGCCATCAGTGAGAGTGTAGCGGGTCGGGGTACGCAGTATTTT
cdr3_aa: CAISESVAGRGTQYF
v_call: TRBV10-3
j_call: TRBJ2-3
cdr3_length: 15
clone_size: -
d_call: TRBD2

cdr3_nt: TGTGCCTCCGGGGGGACCTACGAGCAGTACTTC
cdr3_aa: CASGGTYEQYF
v_call: TRBV7-9
j_call: TRBJ2-7
cdr3_length: 11
clone_size: -
d_call: TRBD2

cdr3_nt: TGTGCCAGCAGACCCCGGGGGAAAAACACCGGGGAGCTGTTTTTT
cdr3_aa: CASRPRGKNTGELFF
v_call: TRBV28
j_call: TRBJ2-2
cdr3_length: 15
clone_size: -
d_call: -

cdr3_nt: TGTGCCAGCAGCCCCCCGGGGGGGGCGCTTTTTGATACGCAGTATTTT
cdr3_aa: CASSPPGGALFDTQYF
v_call: TRBV5-6
j_call: TRBJ2-3
cdr3_length: 16
clone_size: -
d_call: TRBD2

cdr3_nt: TGTGCCAGCAATAGGGGGGGTACCTACAATGAGCAGTTCTTC
cdr3_aa: CASNRGGTYNEQFF
v_call: TRBV5-6
j_call: TRBJ2-1
cdr3_length: 14
clone_size: -
d_call: -

cdr3_nt: TGTGCCAGCAGCCAAGATGGAGTGGAGGACACTGAAGCTTTCTTT
cdr3_aa: CASSQDGVEDTEAFF
v_call: TRBV4-2
j_call: TRBJ1-1
cdr3_length: 15
clone_size: -
d_call: -

cdr3_nt: TGTGCCAGCAGTCTACAGGGGGCAACCTATAATTCACCCCTCCACTTT
cdr3_aa: CASSLQGATYNSPLHF
v_call: TRBV28
j_call: TRBJ1-6
cdr3_length: 16
clone_size: -
d_call: TRBD1

cdr3_nt: TGTGCCAGCAGTTCCCCCTCTGGCTACACCATATATTTT
cdr3_aa: CASSSPSGYTIYF
v_call: TRBV28
j_call: TRBJ1-3
cdr3_length: 13
clone_size: -
d_call: -

cdr3_nt: TGTGCCAGCAGCGCGTCCCCGGGACTGCCCTACGAGCAGTACTTC
cdr3_aa: CASSASPGLPYEQYF
v_call: TRBV9
j_call: TRBJ2-7
cdr3_length: 15
clone_size: once
d_call: -

cdr3_nt: TGTGCCAGTACCCCCTGGGCCTCTGGAAACACCATATATTTT
cdr3_aa: CASTPWASGNTIYF
v_call: TRBV19
j_call: TRBJ1-3
cdr3_length: 14
clone_size: -
d_call: -

cdr3_nt: TGTGCCTGGAGTGTAGAAGGGGACAGGCCAACTACCGGGGAGCTGTTTTTT
cdr3_aa: CAWSVEGDRPTTGELFF
v_call: TRBV30
j_call: TRBJ2-2
cdr3_length: 17
clone_size: -
d_call: TRBD1